Following are 17 T cell receptor beta chains from one sample sequenced in a study of regulatory T cells in long-lasting Graves disease. CDR3 regions were amplified by Arm-PCR using iRepertoire HTBI primers to build TCR beta libraries. TCRdb reanalysed the multiplex PCR reads using MiXCR and keeps one entry per CDR3 protein. The data contain a few hundred thousand distinct CDR3 sequences, approximately 10% of them seen just once; the ten biggest clones take up around 18%. Time point in this sample: newly diagnosed GD, antithyroid drugs for less than 3 months. Extracted RNA from PBMCs served as the source of the TCR library. The same data also contributed to another study, on T cells in Graves' hyperthyroidism and ophthalmopathy.

The starting material was peripheral blood mononuclear cells (PBMCs), obtained at new diagnosis, from a patient treated with antithyroid drugs. These receptors all stem from a young woman with Graves disease.

In its sample, this clonotype was seen a few times. The chain carries TRBV30 and TRBJ2-1; 10 nucleotides align to TRBD2. Germline V gene data show CDR1 as GTSNPN and CDR2 as SVGIG (reference sequence). Trimming cost V 3 bases and J 14 bases; bases outside gene matches: 13. The CDR3 is 14 amino acids. DNA for the CDR3: TGTGCCTGGAGCACCGGGACTAGCGCTCCCCACGAGTTCTTC. It translates to CAWSTGTSAPHEFF.

In its sample, this clonotype was seen a few times. V and J are TRBV6-1 and TRBJ2-7, with 11 bases identical to TRBD1. V lost 6 bases, J lost 0 bases, and 4 bases stayed unmatched. The CDR3 spans 15 residues. CDR1 and CDR2 from the germline V gene are MNHNS and SASEGT. The CDR3 nucleotides are TGTGCCAGCAGGGCAGGGACAGGGGGCTCCTACGAGCAGTACGTC. As protein: CASRAGTGGSYEQYV.

Of note for this clonotype: A much larger clone is a single base away; this may be a read error. The chain uses TRBV18 and TRBJ2-6; possible D gene TRBD1, 5 bases. The CDR3 runs to 16 residues. CDR1 is KGHSH and CDR2 is LQKENI in the germline V gene. This chain's CDR3 is CASSEFRLSGANVQTF. CDR3 in DNA: TGTGCCAGCTCAGAATTTCGCCTCTCTGGGGCCAACGTCCAGACTTTC.

This clonotype was observed many times. The rearrangement joins TRBV28 to TRBJ2-1; possibly TRBD1 for D (6 bases). This CDR3 is 15 amino acids long. Trimming removed 4 bases at V and 4 bases at J, with 14 bases between. The germline CDR1 and CDR2 sequences are MDHEN and SYDVKM. CDR3 sequence: CASSSGARIYNEQFF. The CDR3 nucleotides read TGTGCCAGCAGTTCAGGGGCCCGAATTTACAATGAGCAGTTCTTC.

This clonotype came up a few times. The chain carries TRBV12-3 or TRBV12-4 and TRBJ2-1; the match to TRBD2 covers 9 bases. CDR3 length: 15 amino acids. Germline trimming cut 5 bases from V and 5 bases from J; bases unmatched to any gene: 7. The CDR3 is CASSPIAGANNEQFF. The CDR3 DNA follows: TGTGCCAGCAGTCCTATAGCGGGAGCTAACAATGAGCAGTTCTTC.

V and J are TRBV6-1 and TRBJ2-1, with 9 bases lining up with TRBD2. Germline V gene lookup returns CDR1 MNHNS and CDR2 SASEGT. This CDR3 contains 15 residues. V dropped 8 bases and J dropped 3; count of bases not matched to a gene: 8. CDR3 in amino acids: CASRERGAHYNEQFF. The CDR3 DNA reads TGTGCCAGCCGGGAGCGGGGGGCCCACTACAATGAGCAGTTCTTC.

This clonotype was seen many times. This rearrangement joins TRBV7-2 to TRBJ2-7; D uncertain. CDR1 is SGHTA and CDR2 is FQGNSA in the germline V gene. The V and J ends lost 3 bases and 6 bases respectively, with 9 bases between them. The CDR3 totals 12 residues. The CDR3 region has the DNA TGTGCCAGCAGCTTCGCTCTCTCCGAGCAGTACTTC. Its translation: CASSFALSEQYF.

This clonotype occurred many times. The CDR3 DNA reads TGTGCCAGCAGTGAAGGGGGGGAGCGGGGGGCCAGGGAAGAGCAGTACGTC. It specifies CASSEGGERGAREEQYV. The chain recombines TRBV2 with TRBJ2-7; 9 nucleotides align to TRBD2. The CDR3 is 17 amino acids. With V trimmed by 1 base and J by 7 bases, 14 bases remained unmatched. CDR1 and CDR2 from the germline V gene are SNHLY and FYNNEI.

In this sample, this clonotype turned up many times. The V call is TRBV2, the J call TRBJ1-1; possibly TRBD1 for D (5 bases). Germline CDR1 and CDR2: SNHLY and FYNNEI. V lost 3 bases and J lost 0, with 20 bases in between. The CDR3 is 18 residues long. This chain's CDR3 is CASSEGGRQRGMNTEAFF. The CDR3 DNA reads TGTGCCAGCAGTGAGGGGGGACGCCAAAGAGGGATGAACACTGAAGCTTTCTTT.

This clonotype has only a few counts. This chain joins TRBV7-3 and TRBJ2-1; 9 nucleotides agree with TRBD2. V gave up 5 bases and J gave up 8 bases; unmatched junction bases: 10. The CDR3 length is 15 residues. Germline assignment: CDR1 SGHTA and CDR2 FQGTGA. CDR3 sequence reads: CASSRTGTSRDEQFF. The CDR3 DNA reads TGTGCCAGCAGCAGGACCGGGACTAGCAGGGATGAGCAGTTCTTC.

The sample holds many counts of this clonotype. J is TRBJ2-1 and V is TRBV11-2; TRBD2 might be the D (6 bases). The germline V gene encodes CDR1 SGHAT and CDR2 FQNNGV. The CDR3 runs to 17 residues. The germline V and J ends were trimmed by 3 bases and 9 bases, with 24 bases remaining between them. CDR3 DNA: TGTGCCAGCAGCTTCGCCCCCGTACTAGGGGACTTCGGTGAGCAGTTCTTC. It is translated as CASSFAPVLGDFGEQFF.

This clonotype was observed a handful of times. This sequence joins TRBV12-3 or TRBV12-4 and TRBJ1-2; D perhaps matches TRBD1 (5 bases). The CDR3 has 14 amino acids. The V and J ends lost 5 bases and 4 bases respectively, with 14 bases between them. This CDR3 reads CASSPSDSGYGYTF. The CDR3 DNA reads as TGTGCCAGCAGTCCCAGTGACAGCGGCTATGGCTACACCTTC.

At least ten counts were recorded for this clonotype. The chain uses TRBV27 and TRBJ2-7; 9 bases match TRBD1. Germline CDR1 is MNHEY and CDR2 is SMNVEV (reference sequence). This CDR3 region has 14 residues. The V segment lost 6 bases and the J segment 1 base; nucleotides outside the gene matches: 4. CDR3 bases: TGTGCCAGCAGATCCGGGACAGGGTCCTACGAGCAGTACTTC. It specifies CASRSGTGSYEQYF.

This clonotype was found a few times. Being one base from a much bigger clone, this may be a read error. The chain combines TRBV18 with TRBJ2-1; no definite D call. Trimming took off 5 bases at V and 5 bases at J, with 16 bases between the two ends. Germline V gives CDR1 KGHSH, CDR2 LQKENI. The CDR3 runs 15 residues. The CDR3 reads CASSSGGSRHNEQFF. The CDR3 DNA sequence: TGTGCCAGCTCATCCGGTGGCTCCCGACACAATGAGCAGTTCTTC.

This clonotype has ten or more counts. The chain carries TRBV11-2 and TRBJ2-1, with 7 nucleotides matching TRBD2. The germline V gene has CDR1 SGHAT and CDR2 FQNNGV. This CDR3 is 16 amino acids long. V lost 3 bases and J lost 6; bases outside the gene matches: 11. CDR3 DNA sequence: TGTGCCAGCAGCTTCCGACCGGGACTACCCTCCAATGAGCAGTTCTTC. Amino acid sequence: CASSFRPGLPSNEQFF. Full variable domain (missing parts from reference TRBV11-2 and TRBJ2-1): EAGVAQSPRYKIIEKRQSVAFWCNPISGHATLYWYQQILGQGPKLLIQFQNNGVVDDSQLPKDRFSAERLKGVDSTLKIQPAKLEDSAVYLCASSFRPGLPSNEQFFGPGTRLTVL.

In its sample, this clonotype was seen many times. The gene calls are TRBV6-2 or TRBV6-3 and TRBJ2-1; TRBD2 aligns across 7 bases. The CDR3 covers 16 residues. After removal of 2 bases from V and 2 bases from J, the junction contained 6 bases not matched to a gene. Germline CDR1 MNHEY, CDR2 SVGEGT. The CDR3 bases are TGTGCCAGCAGTTACCTCCGACGGGAGGCCTACAATGAGCAGTTCTTC. Translating it yields CASSYLRREAYNEQFF.

This clonotype was detected many times. This rearrangement joins TRBV6-2 or TRBV6-3 to TRBJ2-1, with D uncertain. This CDR3 is built from 14 residues. Trimming shortened V by 6 bases and J by 0 bases, and 9 bases separated the two germline ends. The germline CDR1 and CDR2 sequences are MNHEY and SVGEGT. Here the CDR3 DNA reads TGTGCCAGCAGCCCTATGGGCTCCTACAATGAGCAGTTCTTC. It encodes CASSPMGSYNEQFF.